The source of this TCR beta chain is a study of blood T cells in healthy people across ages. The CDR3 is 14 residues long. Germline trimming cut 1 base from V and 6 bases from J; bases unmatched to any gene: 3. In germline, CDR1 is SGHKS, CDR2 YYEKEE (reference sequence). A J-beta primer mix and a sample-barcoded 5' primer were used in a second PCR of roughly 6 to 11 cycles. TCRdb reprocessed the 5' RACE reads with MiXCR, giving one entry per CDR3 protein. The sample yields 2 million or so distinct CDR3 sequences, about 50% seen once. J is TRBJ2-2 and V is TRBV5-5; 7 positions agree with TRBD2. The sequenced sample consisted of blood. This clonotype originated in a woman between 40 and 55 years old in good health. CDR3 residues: CASSLMTSPGELFF. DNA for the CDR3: TGTGCCAGCAGCTTGATGACTAGCCCCGGGGAGCTGTTTTTT.